This TCR beta chain was captured by sequencing in a study of blood T cell repertoires in COVID-19. Study as a whole: PBMCs, B-cell-depleted T cells, or T cells provided the cDNA or gDNA that made up the material.

The method was immunoSEQ multiplex PCR; TCRdb's version includes in-frame clones alone and lacks a portion of them. This sample yields around 700,000 clones, of which about nine tenths are seen a single time; roughly 0.26% belongs to the top ten. This receptor was taken from a woman younger than 35 with acute or convalescent COVID-19. The sample was peripheral blood.

CDR3 sequence reads: CASQAGHQTSSNYGYTF. CDR3 sequence (DNA): TGTGCCAGCCAAGCGGGACACCAGACTTCCTCTAACTATGGCTACACCTTC. The chain is built from TRBV27 and TRBJ1-2, with D perhaps matching TRBD1 (6 bases). The CDR3 has 17 amino acids. The ends were cut back, 8 bases at V and 0 bases at J, with 22 bases in the middle. Germline CDR1 and CDR2: MNHEY and SMNVEV (reference sequence).